This T cell receptor beta chain was captured by sequencing in a study of blood T cell repertoires in COVID-19. Study-wide background: Acute and convalescent COVID-19 specimens originated in the United States, Italy and Spain. T cells, B-cell-depleted T cells, or PBMCs supplied cDNA or gDNA.

The Seattle patients, enrolled during active infection, were followed longitudinally. Original analysis: Amplifying reference gene primers gave estimates of nucleated cell counts. Only in-frame clones appear in the TCRdb table, and some are missing; sequencing was by immunoSEQ multiplex PCR. The DNA was the basis for D and trimming; V, J and clone size are from that table. The sample includes fewer than 140,000 clones, 76% of them seen just once. Trimming removed 4 bases at V and 5 bases at J, with 11 bases between. The CDR3 totals 13 residues. CDR1 and CDR2 (germline): MDHEN, SYDVKM. The receptor's source is an older man with COVID-19, enrolled during active disease. The chain employs TRBV28 and TRBJ1-2, with D perhaps matching TRBD1 (6 bases). The sequenced sample consisted of peripheral blood. The CDR3 spells CASSSQDRYGYTF. CDR3 bases: TGTGCCAGCAGTTCACAGGACAGATATGGCTACACCTTC.